Listed here are 23 T cell receptor beta chains from one sample, sequenced in a study of cytomegalovirus exposure and HLA in healthy donors. PCR primers comprised 60 Vbeta and 13 Jbeta primers. Generated by immunoSEQ multiplex PCR, the TCRdb table keeps only in-frame clones and is missing some. The sample comprises fewer than 200,000 clones, around 83% of which are singletons, and 1.5% to 2% rests with the top ten. Material for sequencing was PBMCs. These receptors were obtained from a middle-aged man in good health and CMV-seronegative.

V and J are TRBV4-1 and TRBJ2-3, with 7 bases identical to TRBD1. Unmatched junction bases numbered 8, after V lost 0 bases and J lost 5 bases. The length of the CDR3 is 16 residues. In germline, CDR1 is MGHRA, CDR2 YSYEKL. The CDR3 coding sequence is TGCGCCAGCAGCCAAGATTTACAGGGGAGCTTAGATACGCAGTATTTT. Encoded protein: CASSQDLQGSLDTQYF.

This chain links TRBV12-5 with TRBJ2-7; TRBD2 agrees at 10 bases. Trimming at V came to 0 bases and at J to 3 bases, leaving 2 bases not matched to a gene. Germline lookup yields CDR1 LGHNT and CDR2 FRNRAP. The length of the CDR3 is 15 residues. The CDR3 region has the DNA TGTGCTAGTGGTTTGGTACTAGCGGGGCTCTACGAGCAGTACTTC. It yields the protein CASGLVLAGLYEQYF.

CDR3 in DNA: TGTGCCAGCAGGCCCCGGGCCCAAGGGAGGTCGTATGGCTACACCTTC. This gives the protein CASRPRAQGRSYGYTF. V gene TRBV28 combines with J gene TRBJ1-2; unclear D gene. CDR1 is MDHEN and CDR2 is SYDVKM in the germline V gene. This CDR3 has 16 residues. The germline V and J ends were trimmed by 6 bases and 5 bases, with 22 bases remaining between them.

J is TRBJ2-2 and V is TRBV11-2; a weak D match, TRBD2 (6 bases). CDR1 SGHAT and CDR2 FQNNGV come from the germline V gene. The CDR3 extends over 15 amino acids. The V and J ends lost 3 bases and 5 bases respectively, with 13 bases between them. CDR3 region: CASSFGGTGTGELFF. CDR3 nucleotide sequence: TGTGCCAGCAGCTTCGGCGGGACTGGGACCGGGGAGCTGTTTTTT. The full variable domain, its missing parts supplied by reference TRBV11-2 and TRBJ2-2, is EAGVAQSPRYKIIEKRQSVAFWCNPISGHATLYWYQQILGQGPKLLIQFQNNGVVDDSQLPKDRFSAERLKGVDSTLKIQPAKLEDSAVYLCASSFGGTGTGELFFGEGSRLTVL.

The chain combines TRBV27 with TRBJ1-1; TRBD1 matches 8 bases. The CDR3 totals 15 residues. Germline V gives CDR1 MNHEY, CDR2 SMNVEV (reference sequence). V was pared by 5 bases and J by 6 bases, with 11 bases of the junction left unmatched. CDR3: CASSHERDRSSEAFF. CDR3 nucleotide sequence: TGTGCCAGCAGTCACGAACGGGACAGGTCTTCTGAAGCTTTCTTT.

This clone is a singleton in its sample. The rearrangement uses TRBV10-3 and TRBJ1-1; 7 bases line up with TRBD1. The CDR3 sequence is 15 residues long. Germline values: CDR1 ENHRY, CDR2 SYGVKD. V shed 3 bases, J shed 7 bases, and the junction held 11 bases outside the gene matches. CDR3 nucleotides: TGTGCCATCAGTGACCAGACAGGGAATGGTCGTGAAGCTTTCTTT. Its translation: CAISDQTGNGREAFF.

This rearrangement joins TRBV23-1 to TRBJ1-5; TRBD1 matches at 8 bases. TRBV23-1 is known as an ORF, though its function is uncertain. The CDR3 runs 16 residues. The V and J ends lost 6 bases and 0 bases, in that order; junction bases with no gene match: 7. CDR3 nucleotide sequence: TGCGCCAGCAGACAGGGGGGCCGAAATAGCAATCAGCCCCAGCATTTT. Translation: CASRQGGRNSNQPQHF.

The V call is TRBV5-4, the J call TRBJ2-5; maybe TRBD1 (6 bases). This CDR3 is 14 amino acids long. Germline assignment: CDR1 SGHNT and CDR2 YYREEE (reference sequence). Between the trimmed V and J ends, which lost 2 bases and 0 bases, there was a span of 8 bases. The CDR3 nucleotides read TGTGCCAGCAGCTTCAGGGGAAACCAAGAGACCCAGTACTTC. Translated: CASSFRGNQETQYF.

This clone was recorded once. Here the CDR3 reads CASQGSTSVDNEQFF. The CDR3 DNA reads TGTGCCAGTCAGGGATCGACTAGCGTAGACAATGAGCAGTTCTTC. The J gene is TRBJ2-1, the V gene TRBV19, with 8 bases lining up with TRBD2. The CDR3 extends over 15 amino acids. Germline V lookup: CDR1 LNHDA, CDR2 SQIVND (reference sequence). V was pared by 8 bases and J by 5 bases, with 11 bases of the junction left unmatched.

The chain is built from TRBV7-2 and TRBJ2-1, with TRBD2 identical over 9 bases. CDR3 length equals 14 residues. CDR1 and CDR2 (germline): SGHTA, FQGNSA. With 2 bases clipped from V and 6 bases from J, the junction kept 2 bases outside the gene matches. The CDR3 coding sequence is TGTGCCAGCAGCTTAACGCGGGAGGGCAATGAGCAGTTCTTC. Amino acids: CASSLTREGNEQFF. The full variable domain, rest sourced from reference TRBV7-2 and TRBJ2-1, is GAGVSQSPSNKVTEKGKDVELRCDPISGHTALYWYRQSLGQGLEFLIYFQGNSAPDKSGLPSDRFSAERTGGSVSTLTIQRTQQEDSAVYLCASSLTREGNEQFFGPGTRLTVL.

The V gene is TRBV25-1, the J gene TRBJ1-5; D not certain. The CDR3 extends over 13 amino acids. The germline V and J ends were trimmed by 2 bases and 6 bases, with 8 bases remaining between them. CDR1 and CDR2 (germline): MGHDK, SYGVNS. CDR3 region: CASSEGPSQPQHF. The CDR3 nucleotides read TGTGCCAGCAGTGAAGGGCCCTCTCAGCCCCAGCATTTT. The full variable domain, its missing parts supplied by reference TRBV25-1 and TRBJ1-5, is EADIYQTPRYLVIGTGKKITLECSQTMGHDKMYWYQQDPGMELHLIHYSYGVNSTEKGDLSSESTVSRIRTEHFPLTLESARPSHTSQYLCASSEGPSQPQHFGDGTRLSIL.

The chain has TRBV5-1 and TRBJ1-2; no firm D call. Looked up from germline, CDR1 is SGHRS and CDR2 is YFSETQ. Trimming shortened V by 0 bases and J by 6 bases, and 12 bases separated the two germline ends. The CDR3 runs 14 residues. The CDR3 here is CASSLAEGVDGYTF. In nucleotides, the CDR3 is TGCGCCAGCAGCTTGGCCGAGGGTGTTGATGGCTACACCTTC.

V and J are TRBV4-3 and TRBJ2-2; 14 bases map to TRBD2. V shed 4 bases and J 6 bases; nucleotides not matched to a gene: 7. Germline-derived CDR1 and CDR2 are LGHNA and YSLEER. This CDR3 is 17 amino acids long. The CDR3 reads CASSRSTSGGASGELFF. The CDR3 DNA reads as TGCGCCAGCAGCCGCTCGACTAGCGGGGGGGCGTCCGGGGAGCTGTTTTTT.

This clone occurred a few times. Other DNA sequences in the same sample also yield this CDR3. The chain carries TRBV4-3 and TRBJ1-1, with D perhaps TRBD1 (6 bases). The CDR3 runs to 13 residues. Germline V gene lookup returns CDR1 LGHNA and CDR2 YSLEER. Trimming pared 4 bases from V and 4 bases from J, leaving 10 bases between. The CDR3 sequence: CASSRLQGTEAFF. Here the CDR3 DNA reads TGCGCCAGCAGCCGTCTACAGGGCACTGAAGCTTTCTTT.

The V call is TRBV5-1, the J call TRBJ2-3, with 12 bases lining up with TRBD2. Germline CDR1 reads SGHRS; CDR2 reads YFSETQ. This CDR3 has 17 residues. J lost 0 bases, V lost 7 bases, and 9 bases had no gene match. The CDR3 DNA sequence: TGCGCCAGCCGGGCGACTAGCGGGGGACCTAGCACAGATACGCAGTATTTT. Protein product: CASRATSGGPSTDTQYF.

This clone was observed a handful of times. The rearrangement links TRBV6-4 to TRBJ1-6; D call uncertain. The V and J ends lost 3 bases and 0 bases respectively, with 6 bases between them. This CDR3 has 15 residues. The V gene's germline CDR1 is MRHNA and CDR2 SNTAGT. CDR3 residues: CASSERSSYNSPLHF. In nucleotides, the CDR3 is TGTGCCAGCAGTGAACGGAGCTCCTATAATTCACCCCTCCACTTT.

In its sample, this clone was seen a few times. The gene calls are TRBV30 and TRBJ2-1; 12 nucleotides match TRBD1. J gave up 9 bases and V 7 bases, and 10 bases lay outside the gene matches. The CDR3 loop spans 14 amino acids. The germline gives CDR1 GTSNPN, CDR2 SVGIG (reference sequence). The CDR3, as DNA: TGTGCCTCTAAGGGGACAGGGGGCTGGGGTGAGCAGTTCTTC. Amino acids: CASKGTGGWGEQFF.

This clone was counted a few times. This CDR3 reads CASSALPGTQNTGELFF. The CDR3 coding sequence is TGTGCCAGCAGCGCCCTCCCAGGGACTCAGAACACCGGGGAGCTGTTTTTT. The J gene is TRBJ2-2, the V gene TRBV7-3; D possibly corresponds to TRBD2 (6 bases). The germline V gene has CDR1 SGHTA and CDR2 FQGTGA. V was trimmed by 5 bases and J by 1 base, leaving 17 bases between them. The CDR3 consists of 17 residues.

The chain uses TRBV30 and TRBJ2-6; TRBD1 matches 8 bases. The V and J ends lost 8 bases and 0 bases, in that order; junction bases with no gene match: 3. The CDR3 consists of 14 residues. From germline, CDR1 is GTSNPN and CDR2 SVGIG (reference sequence). CDR3 residues: CARDRSSGANVLTF. In DNA form, the CDR3 reads TGTGCCCGGGACAGGAGCTCTGGGGCCAACGTCCTGACTTTC. The variable domain in full, with the rest retrieved from reference TRBV30 and TRBJ2-6, is SQTIHQWPATLVQPVGSPLSLECTVEGTSNPNLYWYRQAAGRGLQLLFYSVGIGQISSEVPQNLSASRPQDRQFILSSKKLLLSDSGFYLCARDRSSGANVLTFGAGSRLTVL.

This sequence joins TRBV7-2 and TRBJ2-2, with 15 nucleotides matching TRBD2. J lost 5 bases, V lost 10 bases, and 5 bases had no gene match. Germline CDR1 is SGHTA and CDR2 is FQGNSA. This CDR3 is 15 amino acids long. DNA for the CDR3: TGTGCCACCTCGGGACTAGCGGGAGGAACCGGGGAGCTGTTTTTT. Translated, it gives CATSGLAGGTGELFF.

The chain employs TRBV27 and TRBJ1-5, with unresolved D. Trimming took off 6 bases at V and 4 bases at J, with 10 bases between the two ends. This CDR3 region has 13 residues. From germline, CDR1 is MNHEY and CDR2 SMNVEV (reference sequence). The CDR3 reads CASSPVLNQPQHF. CDR3 sequence (DNA): TGTGCCAGCAGCCCCGTCCTAAATCAGCCCCAGCATTTT.

The rearrangement links TRBV28 to TRBJ2-2; 7 nucleotides match TRBD2. From germline, CDR1 is MDHEN and CDR2 SYDVKM. The V segment lost 5 bases and the J segment 0 bases; nucleotides outside the gene matches: 9. This CDR3 region has 17 residues. In DNA, the CDR3 is TGTGCCAGCAGTCCGGGCGGGGGAAGAGCGAACACCGGGGAGCTGTTTTTT. Residues: CASSPGGGRANTGELFF.

The V call is TRBV11-2, the J call TRBJ1-4, with no clear D. The germline CDR1 and CDR2 sequences are SGHAT and FQNNGV. Trimming left V 2 bases short and J 8 bases short, with 9 bases between. The CDR3 consists of 13 residues. The CDR3 sequence is CASSLSDKEKLFF. CDR3 DNA: TGTGCCAGCAGCTTATCCGACAAAGAAAAACTGTTTTTT.